The present TCR beta chain was sequenced within a study of blood T cells in healthy people across ages. Worth noting for this clonotype: Its target is not known.

Each donor gave about 9.3 milliliters of peripheral blood. Findings of the study overall: Strong correlation was found linking TCR beta diversity to naive T cell percentage.

V trimming: 0 bases; J trimming: 8 bases; junction bases outside the gene matches: 9. The CDR3 loop spans 15 amino acids. Germline lookup yields CDR1 DFQATT and CDR2 SNEGSKA (reference sequence). Next came a second PCR, run for about 6 to 12 cycles, which used a sample-barcoded 5' primer along with a J-beta primer mix. TCRdb redid the calling of the 5' RACE reads with MiXCR, one entry per CDR3 protein. Of more than 700,000 distinct CDR3 sequences in the sample, about 53% were seen once. The chain combines TRBV20-1 with TRBJ1-4, with 7 bases lining up with TRBD1. This receptor was identified in a man older than 75 in good health. Sequencing was done on a sample of blood. The CDR3 loop is CSARESRSRGEKLFF. The CDR3 DNA follows: TGCAGTGCTAGAGAATCCCGGTCCAGGGGGGAAAAACTGTTTTTT.